This T cell receptor (beta chain) was retrieved from a study of CD8+ T cells in alopecia areata. Overall study context: The study gave tofacitinib for 6 to 18 months, then 6 months off drug. Regarding the study as a whole: Sequencing of scalp samples also captures resident alphabeta T cells of normal skin. While patients received tofacitinib, many expanded lesional clones remained present in scalp and blood.

cDNA prepared by RNA extraction and subsequent reverse transcription served as the template for sequencing. This table comes from immunoSEQ multiplex PCR, and its TCRdb copy is limited to in-frame clones, with some not included. The data hold around 100,000 clones, with around 86% observed a single time. For this clone: Its antigen is currently unknown.

As to treatment: oral pan-JAK inhibitor, 5-10 mg twice daily. Researchers gathered lesional scalp punch biopsies and peripheral blood from patients with alopecia areata. The sample in question was CD8+ T cells sorted from blood, obtained around week 34, from a patient treated with tofacitinib. This sequence was found in a human donor with alopecia areata.

The CDR3 bases are TGCAGCGTTGAAGCCGGACAGGGCTCCTACAATGAGCAGTTCTTC. Amino acid sequence: CSVEAGQGSYNEQFF. The chain uses TRBV29-1 and TRBJ2-1; 8 bases line up with TRBD1. Germline assignment: CDR1 SQVTM and CDR2 ANQGSEA. The CDR3 has 15 amino acids. V was pared by 1 base and J by 0 bases, with 2 bases of the junction left unmatched.